These 6 T cell receptor beta chains were sequenced from one sample in a study of shared clonotypes between healthy human individuals. Using immunoSEQ multiplex PCR, the repertoire was profiled, and TCRdb retains in-frame clones only, with some absent. Of under 1,100,000 clones detected, approximately 72% appear once; the ten largest clones hold roughly 1.4%. Specimen: memory CD4+ T cells sorted from blood. Noted subset: CD45RA-negative fraction. These receptors were obtained from a man younger than 35 in good health.

This clone turned up a few times. The gene calls are TRBV6-5 and TRBJ2-5; weak D call: TRBD2 (6 bases). V was clipped by 0 bases and J by 4 bases, with 15 bases between them. The germline V gene has CDR1 MNHEY and CDR2 SVGAGI. This CDR3 contains 16 residues. The CDR3 sequence is CASSYSRTTGPETQYF. For the CDR3, the DNA is TGTGCCAGCAGTTACTCCCGGACTACAGGTCCAGAGACCCAGTACTTC.

This clone showed up many times. This chain connects TRBV13 to TRBJ1-6; no definite D call. V lost 7 bases to trimming and J lost 1 base, with 8 bases between them. Germline V CDR1 and CDR2: PRHDT, FYEKMQ (reference sequence). This CDR3 comprises 14 residues. CDR3 DNA: TGTGCCAGCACCTCGAGTTCCTATAATTCACCCCTCCACTTT. Translated, it gives CASTSSSYNSPLHF.

Notes on this clone: Relative to the germline gene, one junction end is altered; a read error may explain this. V and J are TRBV7-7 and TRBJ2-5; no clear D. CDR1 and CDR2 from the germline V gene are SSHAT and FNYEAQ (reference sequence). The CDR3 runs 13 residues. The CDR3 nucleotides read TGTGCTAGCAGCTCGTCTTGGGCGGAGACCCAGTACTTC. As protein: CASSSSWAETQYF.

This clone came up a few times. J is TRBJ1-2 and V is TRBV5-1; D is unclear. V lost 2 bases and J 4 bases, leaving 12 bases between the germline ends. The CDR3 runs to 14 residues. Germline assignment: CDR1 SGHRS and CDR2 YFSETQ. CDR3 bases: TGCGCCAGCAGCTTTTCAGGCGTCAGCTATGGCTACACCTTC. Its protein product is CASSFSGVSYGYTF.

This chain uses TRBV6-1 with TRBJ1-3, with D tentatively TRBD1 (6 bases). V gave up 2 bases and J gave up 2 bases, with 10 bases separating them. The length of the CDR3 is 15 residues. CDR1 MNHNS and CDR2 SASEGT come from the germline V gene. The CDR3 reads CASSESWTAGNTIYF. The CDR3 DNA is TGTGCCAGCAGTGAAAGCTGGACAGCTGGAAACACCATATATTTT.

The chain joins TRBV4-1 to TRBJ1-2; D is perhaps TRBD1 (5 bases). Germline assignment: CDR1 MGHRA and CDR2 YSYEKL. Trimming left V 0 bases short and J 6 bases short, with 11 bases between. CDR3 length: 14 residues. CDR3 nucleotides: TGCGCCAGCAGCCAAGATGCTTCGGGGGATGGCTACACCTTC. Translating gives CASSQDASGDGYTF.